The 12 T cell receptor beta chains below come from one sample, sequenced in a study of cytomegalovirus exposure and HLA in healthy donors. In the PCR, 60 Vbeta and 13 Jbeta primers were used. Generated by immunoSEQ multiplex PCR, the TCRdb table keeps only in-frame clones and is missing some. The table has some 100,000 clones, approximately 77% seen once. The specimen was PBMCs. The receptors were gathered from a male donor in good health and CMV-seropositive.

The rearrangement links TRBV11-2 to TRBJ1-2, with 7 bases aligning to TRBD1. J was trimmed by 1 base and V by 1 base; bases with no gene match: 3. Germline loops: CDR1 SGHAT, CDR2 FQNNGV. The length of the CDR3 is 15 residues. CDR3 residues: CASSLVTGDNYGYTF. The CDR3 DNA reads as TGTGCCAGCAGCTTAGTCACAGGGGATAACTATGGCTACACCTTC. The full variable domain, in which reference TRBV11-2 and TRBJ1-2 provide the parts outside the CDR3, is EAGVAQSPRYKIIEKRQSVAFWCNPISGHATLYWYQQILGQGPKLLIQFQNNGVVDDSQLPKDRFSAERLKGVDSTLKIQPAKLEDSAVYLCASSLVTGDNYGYTFGSGTRLTVV.

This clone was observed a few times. CDR3 sequence (DNA): TGTGCCAGCAGCTTTCAGGCAGGGGCCAGCTATGGCTACACCTTC. This gives the protein CASSFQAGASYGYTF. The V gene is TRBV5-6, the J gene TRBJ1-2; D is perhaps TRBD1 (6 bases). The length of the CDR3 is 15 residues. Germline CDR1 and CDR2: SGHDT and YYEEEE. Deletions cut 2 bases from V and 4 bases from J, with 15 bases between.

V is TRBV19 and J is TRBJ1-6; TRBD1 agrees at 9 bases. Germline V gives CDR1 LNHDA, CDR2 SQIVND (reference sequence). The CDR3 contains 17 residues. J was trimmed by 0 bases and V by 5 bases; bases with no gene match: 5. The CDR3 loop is CASSGQGSSSYNSPLHF. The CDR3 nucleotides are TGTGCCAGTAGTGGACAGGGGTCGAGCTCCTATAATTCACCCCTCCACTTT.

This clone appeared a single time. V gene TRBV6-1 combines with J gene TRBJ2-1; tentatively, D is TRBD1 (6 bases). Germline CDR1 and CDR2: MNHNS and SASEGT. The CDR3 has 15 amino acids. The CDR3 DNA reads TGTGCGATCCTATTGGGGGCAAGCTCCTACAATGAGCAGTTCTTC. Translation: CAILLGASSYNEQFF.

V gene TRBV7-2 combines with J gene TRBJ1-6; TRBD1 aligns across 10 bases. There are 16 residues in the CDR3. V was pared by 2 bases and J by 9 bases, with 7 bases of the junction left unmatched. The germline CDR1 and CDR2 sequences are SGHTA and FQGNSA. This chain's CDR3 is CASSLKFGTGVSPLHF. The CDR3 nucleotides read TGTGCCAGCAGCTTAAAATTCGGGACAGGGGTTTCACCCCTCCACTTT.

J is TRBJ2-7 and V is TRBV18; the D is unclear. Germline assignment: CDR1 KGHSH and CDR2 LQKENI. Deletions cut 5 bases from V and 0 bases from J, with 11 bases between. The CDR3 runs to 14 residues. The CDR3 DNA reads TGTGCCAGCTCATCTTCGGGTTCCTCCTACGAGCAGTACTTC. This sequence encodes CASSSSGSSYEQYF. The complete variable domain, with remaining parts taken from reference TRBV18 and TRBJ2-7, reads NAGVMQNPRHLVRRRGQEARLRCSPMKGHSHVYWYRQLPEEGLKFMVYLQKENIIDESGMPKERFSAEFPKEGPSILRIQQVVRGDSAAYFCASSSSGSSYEQYFGPGTRLTVT.

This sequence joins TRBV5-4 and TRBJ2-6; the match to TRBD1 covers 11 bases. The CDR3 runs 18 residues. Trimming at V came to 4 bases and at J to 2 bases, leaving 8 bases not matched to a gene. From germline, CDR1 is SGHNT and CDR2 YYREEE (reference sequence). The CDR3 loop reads CASSIWTGGAPGANVLTF. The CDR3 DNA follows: TGTGCCAGCAGCATATGGACAGGGGGCGCCCCTGGGGCCAACGTCCTGACTTTC.

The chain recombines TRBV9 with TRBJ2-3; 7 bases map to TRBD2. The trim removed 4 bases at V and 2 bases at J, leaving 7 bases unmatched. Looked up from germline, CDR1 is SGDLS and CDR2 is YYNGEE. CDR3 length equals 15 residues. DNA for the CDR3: TGTGCCAGCAGCAGGGCGGGGGACCTCACAGATACGCAGTATTTT. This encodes CASSRAGDLTDTQYF.

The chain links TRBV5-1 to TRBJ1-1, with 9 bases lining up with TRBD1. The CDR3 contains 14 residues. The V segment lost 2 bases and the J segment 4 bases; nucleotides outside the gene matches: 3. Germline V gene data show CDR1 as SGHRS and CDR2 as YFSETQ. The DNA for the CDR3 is TGCGCCAGCAGCTTTGGGACAGGGTTCACTGAAGCTTTCTTT. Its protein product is CASSFGTGFTEAFF.

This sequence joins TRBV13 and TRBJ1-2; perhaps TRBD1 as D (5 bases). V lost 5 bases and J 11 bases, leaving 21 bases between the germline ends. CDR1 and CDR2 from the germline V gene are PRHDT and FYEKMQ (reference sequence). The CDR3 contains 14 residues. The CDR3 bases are TGTGCCAGCAGCCCTAGGGGCCCAAGGGGCGCTTACACCTTC. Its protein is CASSPRGPRGAYTF.

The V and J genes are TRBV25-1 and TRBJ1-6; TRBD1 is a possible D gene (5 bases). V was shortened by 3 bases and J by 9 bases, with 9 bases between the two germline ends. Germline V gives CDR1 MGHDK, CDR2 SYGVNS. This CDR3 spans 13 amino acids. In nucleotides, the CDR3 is TGTGCCAGCAGTGACAGCAGGGTTTCACCCCTCCACTTT. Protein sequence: CASSDSRVSPLHF.

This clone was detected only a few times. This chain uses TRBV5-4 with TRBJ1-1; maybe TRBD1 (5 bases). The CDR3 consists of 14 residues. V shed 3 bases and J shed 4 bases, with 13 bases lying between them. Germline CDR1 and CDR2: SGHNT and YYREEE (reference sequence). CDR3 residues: CASSSGNGGTEAFF. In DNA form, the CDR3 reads TGTGCCAGCAGCTCAGGTAACGGGGGCACTGAAGCTTTCTTT.